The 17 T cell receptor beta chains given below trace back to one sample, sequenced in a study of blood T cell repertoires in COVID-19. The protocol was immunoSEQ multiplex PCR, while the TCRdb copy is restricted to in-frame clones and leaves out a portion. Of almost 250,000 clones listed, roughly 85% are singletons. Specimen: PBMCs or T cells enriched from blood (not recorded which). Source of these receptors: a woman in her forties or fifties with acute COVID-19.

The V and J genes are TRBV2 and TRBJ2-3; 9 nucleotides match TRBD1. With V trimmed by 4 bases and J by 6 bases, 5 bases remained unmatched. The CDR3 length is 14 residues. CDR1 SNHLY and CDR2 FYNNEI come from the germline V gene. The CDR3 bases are TGTGCCAGCAGTGTCAACAGGGGGCCCGATACGCAGTATTTT. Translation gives CASSVNRGPDTQYF.

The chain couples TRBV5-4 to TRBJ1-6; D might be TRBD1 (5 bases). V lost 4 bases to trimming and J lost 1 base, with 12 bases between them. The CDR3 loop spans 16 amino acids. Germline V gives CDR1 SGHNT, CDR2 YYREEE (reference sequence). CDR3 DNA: TGTGCCAGCAGCCAGGGTGTCGCTTCCTATAATTCACCCCTCCACTTT. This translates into CASSQGVASYNSPLHF. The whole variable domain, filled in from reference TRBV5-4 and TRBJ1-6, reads ETGVTQSPTHLIKTRGQQVTLRCSSQSGHNTVSWYQQALGQGPQFIFQYYREEENGRGNFPPRFSGLQFPNYSSELNVNALELDDSALYLCASSQGVASYNSPLHFGNGTRLTVT.

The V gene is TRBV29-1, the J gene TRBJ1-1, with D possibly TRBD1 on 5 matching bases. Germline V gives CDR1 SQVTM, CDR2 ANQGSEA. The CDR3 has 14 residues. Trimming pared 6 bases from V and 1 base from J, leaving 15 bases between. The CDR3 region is CSVTAGQGNTEAFF. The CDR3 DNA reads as TGCAGCGTAACAGCTGGCCAGGGGAACACTGAAGCTTTCTTT.

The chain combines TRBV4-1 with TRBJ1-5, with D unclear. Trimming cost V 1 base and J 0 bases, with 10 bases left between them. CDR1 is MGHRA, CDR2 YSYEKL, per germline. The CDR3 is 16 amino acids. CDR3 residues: CASSQVPGDSNQPQHF. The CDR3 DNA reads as TGCGCCAGCAGCCAAGTCCCGGGAGATAGCAATCAGCCCCAGCATTTT.

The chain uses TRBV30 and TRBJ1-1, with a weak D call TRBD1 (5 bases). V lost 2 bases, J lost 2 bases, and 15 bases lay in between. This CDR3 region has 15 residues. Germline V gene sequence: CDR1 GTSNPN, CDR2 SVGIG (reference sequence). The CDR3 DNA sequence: TGTGCCTGGAGTCCAATGCCCACAGGTAACACTGAAGCTTTCTTT. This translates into CAWSPMPTGNTEAFF.

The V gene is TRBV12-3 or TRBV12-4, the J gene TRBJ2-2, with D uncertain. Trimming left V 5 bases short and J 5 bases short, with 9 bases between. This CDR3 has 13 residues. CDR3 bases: TGTGCCAGCAGTCCCGAGGTGACCGGGGAGCTGTTTTTT. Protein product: CASSPEVTGELFF.

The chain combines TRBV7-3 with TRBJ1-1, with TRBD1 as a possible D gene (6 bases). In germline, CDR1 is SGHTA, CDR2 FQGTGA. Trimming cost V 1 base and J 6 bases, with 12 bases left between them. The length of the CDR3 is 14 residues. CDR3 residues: CASSLSPGAPEAFF. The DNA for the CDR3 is TGTGCCAGCAGCTTAAGTCCAGGGGCCCCTGAAGCTTTCTTT. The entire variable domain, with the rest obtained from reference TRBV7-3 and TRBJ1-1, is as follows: GAGVSQTPSNKVTEKGKYVELRCDPISGHTALYWYRQSLGQGPEFLIYFQGTGAADDSGLPNDRFFAVRPEGSVSTLKIQRTERGDSAVYLCASSLSPGAPEAFFGQGTRLTVV.

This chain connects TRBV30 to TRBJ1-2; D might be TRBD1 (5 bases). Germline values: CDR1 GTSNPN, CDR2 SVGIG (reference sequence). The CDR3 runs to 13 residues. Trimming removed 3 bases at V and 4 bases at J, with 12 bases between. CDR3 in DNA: TGTGCCTGGAGCAGGGTTGACGGCTATGGCTACACCTTC. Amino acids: CAWSRVDGYGYTF.

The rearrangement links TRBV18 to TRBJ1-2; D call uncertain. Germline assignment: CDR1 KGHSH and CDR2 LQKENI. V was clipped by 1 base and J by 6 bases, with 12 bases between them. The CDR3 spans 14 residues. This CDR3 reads CASSPRSIIHGYTF. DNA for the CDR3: TGTGCCAGCTCACCACGGAGTATTATCCATGGCTACACCTTC.

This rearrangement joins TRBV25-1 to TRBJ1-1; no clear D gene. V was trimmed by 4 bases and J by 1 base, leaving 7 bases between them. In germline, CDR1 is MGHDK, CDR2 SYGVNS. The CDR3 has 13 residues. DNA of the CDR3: TGTGCCAGCAGTGTGCGCACGAACACTGAAGCTTTCTTT. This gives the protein CASSVRTNTEAFF.

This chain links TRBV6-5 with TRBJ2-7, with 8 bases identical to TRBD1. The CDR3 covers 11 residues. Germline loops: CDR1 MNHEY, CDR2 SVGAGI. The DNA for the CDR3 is TGTGCTACAGGGGGAAACTACGAGCAGTACTTC. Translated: CATGGNYEQYF.

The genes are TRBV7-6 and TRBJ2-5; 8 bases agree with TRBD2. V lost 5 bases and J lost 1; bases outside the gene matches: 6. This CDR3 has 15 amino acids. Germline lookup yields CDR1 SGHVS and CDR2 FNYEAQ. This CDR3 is CASSLRGGTQETQYF. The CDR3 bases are TGTGCCAGCAGCCTCCGGGGGGGTACCCAAGAGACCCAGTACTTC.

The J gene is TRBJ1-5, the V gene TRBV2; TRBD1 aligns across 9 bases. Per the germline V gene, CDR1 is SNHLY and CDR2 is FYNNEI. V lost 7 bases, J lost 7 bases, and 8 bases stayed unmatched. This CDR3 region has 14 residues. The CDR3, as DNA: TGTGCCAGCAACCTACAGGGGGCGAGGCAGCCCCAGCATTTT. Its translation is CASNLQGARQPQHF.

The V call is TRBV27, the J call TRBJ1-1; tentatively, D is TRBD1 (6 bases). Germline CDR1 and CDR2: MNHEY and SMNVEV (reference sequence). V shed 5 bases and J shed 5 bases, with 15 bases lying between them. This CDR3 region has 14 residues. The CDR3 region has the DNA TGTGCCAGCAGTGGGGGGGGGCTACTGACTGAAGCTTTCTTT. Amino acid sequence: CASSGGGLLTEAFF.

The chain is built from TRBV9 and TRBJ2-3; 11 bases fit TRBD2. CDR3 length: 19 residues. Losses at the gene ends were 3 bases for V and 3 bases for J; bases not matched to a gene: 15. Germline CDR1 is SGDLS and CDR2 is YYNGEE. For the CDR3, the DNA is TGTGCCAGCAGCGGAGGGACCTCTAGCGGGGGGTGGTGGACAGATACGCAGTATTTT. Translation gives CASSGGTSSGGWWTDTQYF.

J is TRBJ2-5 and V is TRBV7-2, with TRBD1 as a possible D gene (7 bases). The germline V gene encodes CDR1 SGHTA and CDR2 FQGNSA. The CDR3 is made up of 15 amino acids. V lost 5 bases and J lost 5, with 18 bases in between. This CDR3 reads CASSPRGPSAETQYF. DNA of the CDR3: TGTGCCAGCAGCCCAAGGGGGCCTAGCGCGGAGACCCAGTACTTC.

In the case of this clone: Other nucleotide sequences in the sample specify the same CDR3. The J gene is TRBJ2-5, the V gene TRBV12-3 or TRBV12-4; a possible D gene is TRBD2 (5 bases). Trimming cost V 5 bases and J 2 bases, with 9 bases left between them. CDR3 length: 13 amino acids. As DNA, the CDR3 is TGTGCCAGCAGTCTCGGCGGGCAAGAGACCCAGTACTTC. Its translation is CASSLGGQETQYF.